This entry lists 2 T cell receptor beta chains sequenced from one sample in a study of T cells in tuberculosis. TCRdb's table, derived via immunoSEQ multiplex PCR, lists solely in-frame clones and lacks some. The data hold roughly 34,000 clones, with 85% to 95% observed a single time. Sequenced: PBMCs. These TCRs come from a donor between 10 and 35 years old with latent tuberculosis or without tuberculosis infection. Some clones in this sample may be carry-over from other donors' samples.

V is TRBV4-1 and J is TRBJ2-3; TRBD2 matches 8 bases. CDR3 length: 15 residues. Unmatched junction bases numbered 7, after V lost 2 bases and J lost 6 bases. CDR1 MGHRA and CDR2 YSYEKL come from the germline V gene. CDR3 nucleotide sequence: TGCGCCAGCAGCCAAATAGATAGCGGGGTGGATACGCAGTATTTT. Translating gives CASSQIDSGVDTQYF.

J is TRBJ2-4 and V is TRBV5-1, with TRBD2 as a possible D gene (6 bases). The CDR3 runs to 16 residues. Germline assignment: CDR1 SGHRS and CDR2 YFSETQ. The germline V and J ends were trimmed by 0 bases and 9 bases, with 19 bases remaining between them. The CDR3 DNA reads TGCGCCAGCAGCTTGGGGGTGATGACGGGAGAGGGCATTCAGTACTTC. It specifies CASSLGVMTGEGIQYF.